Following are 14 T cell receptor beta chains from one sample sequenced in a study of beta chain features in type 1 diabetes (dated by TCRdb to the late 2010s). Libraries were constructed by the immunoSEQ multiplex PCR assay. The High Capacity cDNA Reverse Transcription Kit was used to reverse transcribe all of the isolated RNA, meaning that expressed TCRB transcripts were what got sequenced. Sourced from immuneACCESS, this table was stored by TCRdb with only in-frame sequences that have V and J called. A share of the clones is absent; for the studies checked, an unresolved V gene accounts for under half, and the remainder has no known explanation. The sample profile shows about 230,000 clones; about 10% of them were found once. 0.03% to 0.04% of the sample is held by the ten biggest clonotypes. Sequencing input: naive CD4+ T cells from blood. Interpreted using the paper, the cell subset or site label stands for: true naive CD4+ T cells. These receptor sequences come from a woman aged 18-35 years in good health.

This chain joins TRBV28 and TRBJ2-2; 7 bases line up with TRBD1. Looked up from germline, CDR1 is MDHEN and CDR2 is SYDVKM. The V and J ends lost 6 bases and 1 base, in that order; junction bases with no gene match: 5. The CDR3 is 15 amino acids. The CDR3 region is CASRLRTGNTGELFF. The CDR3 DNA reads TGTGCCAGCAGACTCCGGACAGGGAACACCGGGGAGCTGTTTTTT.

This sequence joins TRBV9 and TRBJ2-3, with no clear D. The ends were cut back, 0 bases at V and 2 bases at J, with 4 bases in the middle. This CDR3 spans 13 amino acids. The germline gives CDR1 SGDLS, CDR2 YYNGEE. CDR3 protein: CASSVVSTDTQYF. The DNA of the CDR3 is TGTGCCAGCAGCGTAGTATCCACAGATACGCAGTATTTT.

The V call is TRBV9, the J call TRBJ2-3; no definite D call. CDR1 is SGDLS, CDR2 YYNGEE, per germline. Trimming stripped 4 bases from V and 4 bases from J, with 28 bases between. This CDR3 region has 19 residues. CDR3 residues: CASSFPRQAGSIISDTQYF. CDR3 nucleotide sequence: TGTGCCAGCAGCTTCCCCCGCCAGGCAGGTAGTATAATCTCAGATACGCAGTATTTT. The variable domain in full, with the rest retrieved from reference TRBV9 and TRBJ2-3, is DSGVTQTPKHLITATGQRVTLRCSPRSGDLSVYWYQQSLDQGLQFLIQYYNGEERAKGNILERFSAQQFPDLHSELNLSSLELGDSALYFCASSFPRQAGSIISDTQYFGPGTRLTVL.

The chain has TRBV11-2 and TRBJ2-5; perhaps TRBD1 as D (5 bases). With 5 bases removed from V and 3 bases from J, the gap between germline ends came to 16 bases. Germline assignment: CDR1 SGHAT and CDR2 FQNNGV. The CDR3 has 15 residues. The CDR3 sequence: CASSPTLAGKETQYF. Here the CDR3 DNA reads TGTGCCAGCAGCCCTACCCTGGCAGGGAAAGAGACCCAGTACTTC.

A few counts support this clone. Here the CDR3 reads CASSAGTGWNEKLFF. The CDR3 DNA reads as TGTGCCAGCAGTGCCGGGACAGGGTGGAATGAAAAACTGTTTTTT. V gene TRBV6-1 combines with J gene TRBJ1-4, with 9 positions matching TRBD1. The trim removed 4 bases at V and 5 bases at J, leaving 5 bases unmatched. In germline, CDR1 is MNHNS, CDR2 SASEGT. The length of the CDR3 is 15 residues.

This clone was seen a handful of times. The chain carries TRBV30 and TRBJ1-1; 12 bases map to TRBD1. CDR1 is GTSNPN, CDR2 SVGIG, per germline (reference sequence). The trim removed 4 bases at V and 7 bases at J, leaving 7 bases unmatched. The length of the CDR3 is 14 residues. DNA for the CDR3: TGTGCCTGGATGGGGGACAGGGGGCTGAGTGAAGCTTTCTTT. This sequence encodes CAWMGDRGLSEAFF.

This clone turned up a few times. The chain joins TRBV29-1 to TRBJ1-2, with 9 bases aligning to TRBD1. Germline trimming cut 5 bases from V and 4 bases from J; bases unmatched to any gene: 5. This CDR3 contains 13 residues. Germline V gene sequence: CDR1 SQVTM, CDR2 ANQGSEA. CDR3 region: CSVRTGAAYGYTF. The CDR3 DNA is TGCAGCGTTCGGACAGGGGCTGCCTATGGCTACACCTTC.

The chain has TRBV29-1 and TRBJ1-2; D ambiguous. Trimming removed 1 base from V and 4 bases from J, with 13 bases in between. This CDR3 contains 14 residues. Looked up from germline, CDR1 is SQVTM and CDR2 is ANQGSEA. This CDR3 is CSVEAGGQIYGYTF. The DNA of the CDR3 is TGCAGCGTTGAAGCGGGAGGGCAGATCTATGGCTACACCTTC.

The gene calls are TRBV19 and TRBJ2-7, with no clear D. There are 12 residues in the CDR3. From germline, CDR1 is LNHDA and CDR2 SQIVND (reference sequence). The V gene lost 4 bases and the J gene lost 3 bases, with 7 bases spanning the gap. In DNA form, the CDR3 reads TGTGCCAGTAGTACCCCAGACTACGAGCAGTACTTC. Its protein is CASSTPDYEQYF.

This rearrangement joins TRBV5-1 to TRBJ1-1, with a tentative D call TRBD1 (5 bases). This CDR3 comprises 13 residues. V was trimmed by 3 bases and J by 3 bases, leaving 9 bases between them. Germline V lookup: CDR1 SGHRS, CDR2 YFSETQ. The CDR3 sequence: CASSYWGDTEAFF. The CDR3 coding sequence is TGCGCCAGCAGCTATTGGGGCGACACTGAAGCTTTCTTT.

CDR3 protein: CAISRDRGAYEQYF. DNA of the CDR3: TGTGCCATATCCCGGGACAGGGGCGCTTACGAGCAGTACTTC. The rearrangement links TRBV6-1 to TRBJ2-7, with TRBD1 matching 10 bases. The germline V gene has CDR1 MNHNS and CDR2 SASEGT. This CDR3 has 14 amino acids. The V and J ends lost 10 bases and 4 bases, in that order; junction bases with no gene match: 10.

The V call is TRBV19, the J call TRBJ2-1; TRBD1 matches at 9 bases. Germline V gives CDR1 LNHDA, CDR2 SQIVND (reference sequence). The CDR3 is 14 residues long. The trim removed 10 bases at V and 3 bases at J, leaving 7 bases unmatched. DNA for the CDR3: TGTGCCACCATACGGGGACAGGGCTACAATGAGCAGTTCTTC. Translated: CATIRGQGYNEQFF.

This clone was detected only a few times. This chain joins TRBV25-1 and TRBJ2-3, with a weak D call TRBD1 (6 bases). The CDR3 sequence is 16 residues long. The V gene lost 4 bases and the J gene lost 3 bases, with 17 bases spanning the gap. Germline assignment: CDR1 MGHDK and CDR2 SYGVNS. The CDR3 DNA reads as TGTGCCAGCAGTGGATTTGTCACTACAGGGACAGATACGCAGTATTTT. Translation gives CASSGFVTTGTDTQYF.

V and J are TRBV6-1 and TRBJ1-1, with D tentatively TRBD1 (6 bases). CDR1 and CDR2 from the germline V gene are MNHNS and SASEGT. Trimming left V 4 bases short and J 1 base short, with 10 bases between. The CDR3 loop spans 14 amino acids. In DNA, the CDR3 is TGTGCCAGCAGTGGGGTCAGGGGGAACACTGAAGCTTTCTTT. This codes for CASSGVRGNTEAFF.